These 27 T cell receptor beta chains came from one sample sequenced in a study of blood T cell repertoires in COVID-19. Some clones are missing from TCRdb's copy, which holds only in-frame ones; the method was immunoSEQ multiplex PCR. This sample has around 300,000 clones, with about 90% found just once. The sequencing input was PBMCs or T cells enriched from blood (not recorded which). The source of these receptors is a woman between 55 and 75 years old who had recovered from COVID-19.

The V and J genes are TRBV7-9 and TRBJ2-7, with a weak D call TRBD2 (7 bases). V shed 0 bases and J shed 6 bases, with 12 bases lying between them. The CDR3 has 14 amino acids. CDR1 and CDR2 (germline): SEHNR, FQNEAQ (reference sequence). This CDR3 reads CASSLALRGGEQYF. The CDR3 DNA reads TGTGCCAGCAGCTTAGCGCTTAGGGGGGGCGAGCAGTACTTC.

The CDR3 reads CATSRALPGTEAFF. The CDR3 coding sequence is TGTGCCACCAGCAGAGCACTCCCGGGAACTGAAGCTTTCTTT. The chain recombines TRBV15 with TRBJ1-1; D gene uncertain. This CDR3 is 14 amino acids long. Per germline, CDR1 LNHNV and CDR2 YYDKDF (reference sequence). The V end was cut by 1 base, the J end by 5 bases, with 11 bases between.

The V call is TRBV7-2, the J call TRBJ1-5; 8 nucleotides match TRBD1. Germline V CDR1 and CDR2: SGHTA, FQGNSA. The length of the CDR3 is 15 residues. Unmatched junction bases numbered 5, after V lost 0 bases and J lost 7 bases. CDR3 loop: CASSLAQGAGQPQHF. CDR3 DNA sequence: TGTGCCAGCAGCTTAGCTCAGGGGGCTGGGCAGCCCCAGCATTTT.

In this sample, this clone turned up once. The chain carries TRBV27 and TRBJ2-1, with D perhaps TRBD2 (5 bases). V lost 5 bases, J lost 4 bases, and 18 bases lay in between. Looked up from germline, CDR1 is MNHEY and CDR2 is SMNVEV (reference sequence). CDR3 length: 16 amino acids. The CDR3 DNA reads as TGTGCCAGCAGTCCCTACTCTAGCAGAGTTTACAATGAGCAGTTCTTC. Translated: CASSPYSSRVYNEQFF.

The chain carries TRBV18 and TRBJ2-7, with TRBD1 identical over 7 bases. CDR3 length: 15 amino acids. The trim removed 0 bases at V and 0 bases at J, leaving 2 bases unmatched. Germline assignment: CDR1 KGHSH and CDR2 LQKENI. The CDR3 sequence: CASSPPGQRSYEQYF. Written as DNA, the CDR3 is TGTGCCAGCTCACCACCGGGACAGCGCTCCTACGAGCAGTACTTC.

The chain combines TRBV5-1 with TRBJ1-1; D is possibly TRBD1 (5 bases). The CDR3 has 14 residues. From germline, CDR1 is SGHRS and CDR2 YFSETQ. V was trimmed by 3 bases and J by 10 bases, leaving 19 bases between them. The CDR3 DNA reads as TGCGCCAGCAGCTCCGACGGCAGGGAACTTCGAGCTTTCTTT. It specifies CASSSDGRELRAFF.

Only a few counts were recorded for this clone. The chain joins TRBV28 to TRBJ1-2; 11 bases line up with TRBD1. Germline assignment: CDR1 MDHEN and CDR2 SYDVKM. The CDR3 loop spans 16 amino acids. Trimming removed 3 bases from V and 8 bases from J; junction bases left unmatched: 11. DNA for the CDR3: TGTGCCAGCAGTTTCCTACCAGGACAGGGGGCTGAGGGCTACACCTTC. Translation: CASSFLPGQGAEGYTF.

The chain carries TRBV6-4 and TRBJ2-7; 9 bases are a match to TRBD2. The CDR3 sequence is 13 residues long. Germline V lookup: CDR1 MRHNA, CDR2 SNTAGT. J was trimmed by 6 bases and V by 6 bases; bases with no gene match: 6. Here the CDR3 DNA reads TGTGCCAGCAGCTTAGCGGGGGCCTTCGAGCAGTACTTC. This sequence encodes CASSLAGAFEQYF.

The chain joins TRBV19 to TRBJ2-5; 8 positions agree with TRBD1. V was clipped by 6 bases and J by 5 bases; unmatched bases: 8. This CDR3 spans 14 amino acids. Looked up from germline, CDR1 is LNHDA and CDR2 is SQIVND (reference sequence). The CDR3 sequence: CASSPTTGEETQYF. CDR3 sequence (DNA): TGTGCCAGTAGCCCAACGACAGGGGAGGAGACCCAGTACTTC. The whole variable domain, filled in from reference TRBV19 and TRBJ2-5, reads DGGITQSPKYLFRKEGQNVTLSCEQNLNHDAMYWYRQDPGQGLRLIYYSQIVNDFQKGDIAEGYSVSREKKESFPLTVTSAQKNPTAFYLCASSPTTGEETQYFGPGTRLLVL.

This chain uses TRBV10-3 with TRBJ2-7, with 14 bases fitting TRBD2. J lost 2 bases, V lost 6 bases, and 9 bases had no gene match. In germline, CDR1 is ENHRY, CDR2 SYGVKD. The CDR3 extends over 17 amino acids. The CDR3 DNA reads TGTGCCATCAGCACCGGGACTAGCGGGGGTGGAGCCTACGAGCAGTACTTC. Residues: CAISTGTSGGGAYEQYF.

The gene calls are TRBV18 and TRBJ2-2, with 9 bases that match TRBD1. CDR1 KGHSH and CDR2 LQKENI come from the germline V gene. V gave up 6 bases and J gave up 8 bases; unmatched junction bases: 10. The length of the CDR3 is 15 residues. The CDR3 reads CASSRGTGSQGELFF. CDR3 bases: TGTGCCAGCTCGCGTGGGACAGGGAGTCAAGGGGAGCTGTTTTTT.

The chain joins TRBV2 to TRBJ1-4; D is ambiguous. The CDR3 has 14 residues. V lost 0 bases, J lost 15 bases, and 17 bases lay in between. Germline CDR1 reads SNHLY; CDR2 reads FYNNEI. In DNA, the CDR3 is TGTGCCAGCAGTGAAGCCGGGGAGGCCGGGGAAGTGTTTTTT. Amino acid sequence: CASSEAGEAGEVFF.

The chain combines TRBV29-1 with TRBJ2-1, with 14 positions matching TRBD2. J lost 6 bases, V lost 7 bases, and 5 bases had no gene match. Germline loops: CDR1 SQVTM, CDR2 ANQGSEA. This CDR3 is 14 amino acids long. The CDR3 here is CSDRLAGGGNEQFF. For the CDR3, the DNA is TGCAGCGACAGACTAGCGGGAGGGGGCAATGAGCAGTTCTTC.

The chain uses TRBV3-1 (or the pseudogene TRBV3-2) and TRBJ1-2; 7 positions agree with TRBD1. The V and J ends lost 0 bases and 5 bases, in that order; junction bases with no gene match: 6. The CDR3 runs 15 residues. The V gene's germline CDR1 is LGHDT and CDR2 YNNKEL (reference sequence). The CDR3 bases are TGTGCCAGCAGCCAAGAGAGACAGGGCATTTATGGCTACACCTTC. This encodes CASSQERQGIYGYTF.

CDR3 sequence reads: CASRYTSSYNSPLHF. The CDR3 region has the DNA TGTGCCAGCAGGTACACCAGCTCCTATAATTCACCCCTCCACTTT. The rearrangement links TRBV6-5 to TRBJ1-6; the D is unclear. CDR3 length: 15 amino acids. In germline, CDR1 is MNHEY, CDR2 SVGAGI. V lost 6 bases, J lost 0 bases, and 9 bases lay in between.

This chain joins TRBV3-1 (or the pseudogene TRBV3-2) and TRBJ2-5, with D perhaps matching TRBD2 (5 bases). V was trimmed by 4 bases and J by 5 bases, leaving 20 bases between them. CDR3 length: 16 residues. Germline loops: CDR1 LGHDT, CDR2 YNNKEL (reference sequence). CDR3 loop: CASSPGWGEVVETQYF. The CDR3 bases are TGTGCCAGCAGCCCCGGTTGGGGAGAGGTTGTGGAGACCCAGTACTTC.

This clone is a singleton in its sample. V is TRBV27 and J is TRBJ2-1; 7 positions agree with TRBD1. Trimming at V came to 0 bases and at J to 1 base, leaving 0 bases not matched to a gene. The CDR3 runs 15 residues. CDR1 is MNHEY, CDR2 SMNVEV, per germline (reference sequence). CDR3 DNA sequence: TGTGCCAGCAGTTTATCGACAGGGTCCTACAATGAGCAGTTCTTC. This gives the protein CASSLSTGSYNEQFF.

This sequence joins TRBV6-5 and TRBJ1-5, with TRBD1 matching 7 bases. Germline V gene data show CDR1 as MNHEY and CDR2 as SVGAGI. The length of the CDR3 is 15 residues. V lost 10 bases, J lost 5 bases, and 14 bases stayed unmatched. CDR3 DNA: TGTGCCATCTCGCGACAGGGCTCATCGTATCAGCCCCAGCATTTT. Protein: CAISRQGSSYQPQHF.

The V gene is TRBV19, the J gene TRBJ2-2; D may be TRBD2 (6 bases). The germline CDR1 and CDR2 sequences are LNHDA and SQIVND (reference sequence). Between the trimmed V and J ends, which lost 3 bases and 5 bases, there was a span of 10 bases. This CDR3 has 14 amino acids. The CDR3 sequence is CASSMGRETGELFF. CDR3 DNA sequence: TGTGCCAGTAGTATGGGTCGGGAGACCGGGGAGCTGTTTTTT. Variable domain in full (rest from reference TRBV19 and TRBJ2-2): DGGITQSPKYLFRKEGQNVTLSCEQNLNHDAMYWYRQDPGQGLRLIYYSQIVNDFQKGDIAEGYSVSREKKESFPLTVTSAQKNPTAFYLCASSMGRETGELFFGEGSRLTVL.

V and J are TRBV2 and TRBJ1-1, with unresolved D. Trimming removed 7 bases from V and 0 bases from J, with 9 bases in between. The CDR3 runs to 13 residues. Germline V gene lookup returns CDR1 SNHLY and CDR2 FYNNEI. The CDR3: CASTREMNTEAFF. The CDR3 DNA reads as TGTGCCAGCACGAGGGAAATGAACACTGAAGCTTTCTTT.

Turning to this clone: An end of the junction differs from the germline gene, which may be a read error. The J gene is TRBJ1-3, the V gene TRBV2, with D possibly matching TRBD1 (6 bases). The CDR3 is 14 residues long. CDR1 SNHLY and CDR2 FYNNEI come from the germline V gene. The CDR3 sequence: CASSWGGPPEASLF. The CDR3, as DNA: TGTGCCAGTTCTTGGGGGGGGCCCCCTGAGGCTTCCCTTTTT.

V is TRBV24-1 and J is TRBJ2-1, with D tentatively TRBD1 (6 bases). The CDR3 runs 13 residues. Trimming took off 6 bases at V and 8 bases at J, with 13 bases between the two ends. The germline V gene encodes CDR1 KGHDR and CDR2 SFDVKD. CDR3: CATSMDSFHEQFF. The CDR3 coding sequence is TGTGCCACCAGTATGGACAGTTTCCATGAGCAGTTCTTC.

The chain combines TRBV19 with TRBJ2-1; 9 nucleotides match TRBD1. Germline V CDR1 and CDR2: LNHDA, SQIVND (reference sequence). This CDR3 contains 15 residues. With V trimmed by 5 bases and J by 6 bases, 8 bases remained unmatched. For the CDR3, the DNA is TGTGCCAGTAGTTCCCGGGACAGGGTGGTCAATGAGCAGTTCTTC. It is translated as CASSSRDRVVNEQFF.

A word on this clone: In the same sample, other DNA sequences code for this CDR3. The genes are TRBV5-1 and TRBJ2-1; 10 bases agree with TRBD2. V dropped 5 bases and J dropped 5; count of bases not matched to a gene: 4. The CDR3 loop spans 14 amino acids. The germline gives CDR1 SGHRS, CDR2 YFSETQ. CDR3 nucleotide sequence: TGCGCCAGCAGATATCTAGCGGGAGACAATGAGCAGTTCTTC. It yields the protein CASRYLAGDNEQFF.

The V call is TRBV9, the J call TRBJ2-3; 8 nucleotides match TRBD2. V lost 4 bases, J lost 0 bases, and 10 bases stayed unmatched. This CDR3 contains 17 residues. In germline, CDR1 is SGDLS, CDR2 YYNGEE. CDR3 residues: CASSPRSTSGSTDTQYF. For the CDR3, the DNA is TGTGCCAGCAGCCCCCGGTCCACTAGCGGAAGCACAGATACGCAGTATTTT. Combining the CDR3 with reference TRBV9 and TRBJ2-3 gives the whole variable domain DSGVTQTPKHLITATGQRVTLRCSPRSGDLSVYWYQQSLDQGLQFLIQYYNGEERAKGNILERFSAQQFPDLHSELNLSSLELGDSALYFCASSPRSTSGSTDTQYFGPGTRLTVL.

The chain uses TRBV29-1 and TRBJ2-7; TRBD1 agrees at 8 bases. Trimming cost V 6 bases and J 0 bases; bases outside gene matches: 1. Germline CDR1 SQVTM, CDR2 ANQGSEA. The CDR3 has 12 amino acids. CDR3 DNA sequence: TGCAGCGTGGGACAGGCCTCCTACGAGCAGTACTTC. Its protein is CSVGQASYEQYF.

A remark on this clone: The sample holds other DNA sequences that translate to the same CDR3. This chain links TRBV19 with TRBJ1-1, with D possibly TRBD1 on 6 matching bases. Trimming removed 5 bases at V and 5 bases at J, with 9 bases between. This CDR3 is built from 12 residues. Per germline, CDR1 LNHDA and CDR2 SQIVND (reference sequence). The CDR3 sequence: CASSWGRTEAFF. The DNA of the CDR3 is TGTGCCAGTAGTTGGGGGCGGACTGAAGCTTTCTTT.